Included here is one T cell receptor (beta chain) sequence, with context. The source material, RNA transcripts, was used to amplify TCR beta CDR3 regions. The HTBI set primed first-round TCR CDR3 RT-PCR. MiXCR, run by TCRdb on the multiplex PCR reads, gives a single entry per CDR3 protein. The table lists roughly 99,000 distinct CDR3 sequences, about 15% of them singletons. The sample belongs to a study of T cells in Graves' hyperthyroidism and ophthalmopathy. V lost 6 bases, J lost 1 base, and 15 bases lay in between. Germline V gene sequence: CDR1 MDHEN, CDR2 SYDVKM. The CDR3 has 15 residues. The receptor's source is a woman in her 50s with Graves' hyperthyroidism. The V call is TRBV28, the J call TRBJ1-2; D might be TRBD1 (6 bases). The source material was blood. Written as DNA, the CDR3 is TGTGCCAGCAGGACCAGGGGAGGTGGTAACTATGGCTACACCTTC. Translating gives CASRTRGGGNYGYTF.